Listed below are T cell receptor beta chains from one sample, sequenced in a study of blood T cell repertoires in COVID-19. Using immunoSEQ multiplex PCR, the repertoire was profiled, and TCRdb retains in-frame clones only, with some absent. The table shows 200,000 to 250,000 clones, with around 86% occurring only once. Sequenced: peripheral blood. Every receptor here comes from a man aged 60-69 years who had recovered from COVID-19. CDR3s include the opening cysteine and the closing phenylalanine or tryptophan. The D gene is left open where the match is weak. Only part of the rows carry a size: once, few, many, or a class if the clone is expanded.

CASSLQGSGNTIYF | TGTGCCAGCAGCCTACAGGGGTCTGGAAACACCATATATTTT | TRBD1 | . | TRBJ1-3 | TRBV28
CASSLTGSHEQFF | TGCGCCAGCAGCTTGACAGGGTCCCATGAGCAGTTCTTC | . | . | TRBJ2-1 | TRBV5-1
CASGPKDRGLNEQFF | TGTGCCAGCGGGCCAAAAGACAGGGGGCTTAATGAGCAGTTCTTC | TRBD1 | . | TRBJ2-1 | TRBV27
CASSSYGGVASEAFF | TGTGCCAGCAGCTCCTACGGAGGGGTCGCTAGTGAAGCTTTCTTT | . | . | TRBJ1-1 | TRBV11-3
CASSLTWLDEQFF | TGTGCCAGCAGCTTAACGTGGCTGGATGAGCAGTTCTTC | . | . | TRBJ2-1 | TRBV7-3
CASSQDGGINEKLFF | TGTGCCAGCAGCCAAGATGGGGGGATTAATGAAAAACTGTTTTTT | . | . | TRBJ1-4 | TRBV3-1/TRBV3-2
CASRTTLGGPAFF | TGTGCCAGCCGTACCACTCTGGGGGGGCCAGCTTTCTTT | . | . | TRBJ1-1 | TRBV28
CASRRRGYNSPLHF | TGTGCCAGCAGACGAAGGGGGTATAATTCACCCCTCCACTTT | . | once | TRBJ1-6 | TRBV6-5
CASSQEVGGQPQHF | TGCGCCAGCAGCCAAGAAGTCGGAGGCCAGCCCCAGCATTTT | . | . | TRBJ1-5 | TRBV4-3
CASSSGLAGGTDTQYF | TGTGCCAGCAGCTCTGGACTAGCGGGAGGCACAGATACGCAGTATTTT | TRBD2 | few | TRBJ2-3 | TRBV5-4
CATSRTSVAYEQYF | TGTGCCACCAGCAGGACTAGCGTTGCCTACGAGCAGTACTTC | TRBD2 | . | TRBJ2-7 | TRBV15
CASSERQGIFTEAFF | TGTGCCAGCAGTGAACGGCAGGGTATATTCACTGAAGCTTTCTTT | . | . | TRBJ1-1 | TRBV2
CASSVAPSGEQFF | TGTGCCAGCAGCGTAGCCCCTAGCGGAGAGCAGTTCTTC | TRBD2 | . | TRBJ2-1 | TRBV9
CASSVDRAQPQHF | TGTGCCAGCAGTGTGGACAGGGCCCAGCCCCAGCATTTT | TRBD1 | . | TRBJ1-5 | TRBV2
CASSQEGGSGNTIYF | TGTGCCAGCAGCCAAGAAGGAGGCTCTGGAAACACCATATATTTT | . | . | TRBJ1-3 | TRBV3-1/TRBV3-2
CAWRYSNNEKLFF | TGTGCCTGGAGGTATTCTAATAATGAAAAACTGTTTTTT | . | . | TRBJ1-4 | TRBV30